This T cell receptor beta chain was sequenced in a study of Tregs in tolerant kidney transplant recipients. On this clone: The target antigen is unknown.

V gave up 4 bases and J gave up 1 base; unmatched junction bases: 4. CDR1 and CDR2 (germline): SGHRS, YFSETQ. The CDR3 covers 15 residues. The assay was immunoSEQ multiplex PCR, and TCRdb's table has in-frame clones only and misses some. The table includes roughly 99,000 clones, under 95% detected once. Study-wide points: No direct test of biological reproducibility was done here.

The source material was CD4+ T cells from blood, sampled before the transplant. The rearrangement joins TRBV5-1 to TRBJ1-2; 10 bases are a match to TRBD1. The clonotype originates from a human donor who received a combined kidney and bone marrow transplant. In nucleotides, the CDR3 is TGCGCCAGCAGCCTCGACAGGGGGCTTAACTATGGCTACACCTTC. This sequence encodes CASSLDRGLNYGYTF.